Listed below are T cell receptor beta chains from one sample, sequenced in a study of PD-1 blockade in classical Hodgkin lymphoma. Here immunoSEQ multiplex PCR was the method, and the copy in TCRdb shows in-frame clones only, minus some. The table shows roughly 100,000 clones, with roughly 90% occurring only once. The material sequenced was peripheral blood mononuclear cells (PBMCs), taken before the fourth cycle of nivolumab. These receptors came from a human donor with classical Hodgkin lymphoma. Both conserved end residues are part of each CDR3. The D gene is left open where the match is weak. A clone size is listed for some rows: how often the clone was seen (once, few, many), or a class if it is expanded.

j_call: TRBJ1-4; clone_size: -; d_call: -; v_call: TRBV4-3; cdr3_nt: TGCGCCAGCAGCCAAGATCTAGGGGCGAGAGGCGAAAAACTGTTTTTT; cdr3_aa: CASSQDLGARGEKLFF
j_call: TRBJ2-1; clone_size: once; d_call: TRBD2; v_call: TRBV4-2; cdr3_nt: TGTGCCAGCAGCCAAGATTTCCCTAGCGGGAGATGGGAGCAGTTCTTC; cdr3_aa: CASSQDFPSGRWEQFF
j_call: TRBJ2-2; clone_size: once; d_call: TRBD2; v_call: TRBV5-1; cdr3_nt: TGCGCCAGCAAGAACTCGATTAGCGGGAGAGGCACCGGGGAGCTGTTTTTT; cdr3_aa: CASKNSISGRGTGELFF
j_call: TRBJ1-1; clone_size: -; d_call: -; v_call: TRBV5-1; cdr3_nt: TGCGCCAGCAGCTTGGGACCCCTCCCTACGGGGGAAGCTTTCTTT; cdr3_aa: CASSLGPLPTGEAFF
j_call: TRBJ1-4; clone_size: -; d_call: TRBD1; v_call: TRBV6-1; cdr3_nt: TGTGCCAGCAGTGAAATTGGACAGGGACTTGAAAAACTGTTTTTT; cdr3_aa: CASSEIGQGLEKLFF
j_call: TRBJ1-5; clone_size: -; d_call: -; v_call: TRBV19; cdr3_nt: TGTGCCAGTAGCCTTGGTAATCAGCCCCAGCATTTT; cdr3_aa: CASSLGNQPQHF
j_call: TRBJ2-1; clone_size: -; d_call: TRBD2; v_call: TRBV27; cdr3_nt: TGTGCCAGCATTAGCGGGAGGGCCCCTCGTGAGCAGTTCTTC; cdr3_aa: CASISGRAPREQFF
j_call: TRBJ1-2; clone_size: once; d_call: -; v_call: TRBV7-9; cdr3_nt: TGTGCCAGCAGCTTACCGCGGGAGGGACACAACTATGGCTACACCTTC; cdr3_aa: CASSLPREGHNYGYTF
j_call: TRBJ2-4; clone_size: -; d_call: TRBD2; v_call: TRBV5-4; cdr3_nt: TGTGCCAGCAGCTTGACTCTAGCGGGAGATGACATTCAGTACTTC; cdr3_aa: CASSLTLAGDDIQYF
j_call: TRBJ2-5; clone_size: -; d_call: -; v_call: TRBV6-1; cdr3_nt: TGTGCCAGCAAAACACCCAACCCCGAGACCCAGTACTTC; cdr3_aa: CASKTPNPETQYF
j_call: TRBJ1-2; clone_size: -; d_call: -; v_call: TRBV4-2; cdr3_nt: TGTGCCAGCAGCCAAGAAGGGGGGATTAACTATGGCTACACCTTC; cdr3_aa: CASSQEGGINYGYTF
j_call: TRBJ1-2; clone_size: -; d_call: -; v_call: TRBV6-6; cdr3_nt: TGTGCCAGCATAATTGGTTATGGCTACACCTTC; cdr3_aa: CASIIGYGYTF
j_call: TRBJ2-7; clone_size: -; d_call: TRBD2; v_call: TRBV6-5; cdr3_nt: TGTGCCAGCAGTTATGGAATGACTAGCGGGGGCTACGAGCAGTACTTC; cdr3_aa: CASSYGMTSGGYEQYF
j_call: TRBJ1-2; clone_size: few; d_call: -; v_call: TRBV27; cdr3_nt: TGTGCCAGCAGCCCCGGGGCCCCATATGGCTACACCTTC; cdr3_aa: CASSPGAPYGYTF
j_call: TRBJ2-7; clone_size: -; d_call: -; v_call: TRBV10-1; cdr3_nt: TGCGCCAGCAGTGACCACGAGCAGTACTTC; cdr3_aa: CASSDHEQYF
j_call: TRBJ1-5; clone_size: -; d_call: -; v_call: TRBV2; cdr3_nt: TGTGCCAGCAGTGAAAGGGGGATAGCGCTTAGCAATCAGCCCCAGCATTTT; cdr3_aa: CASSERGIALSNQPQHF
j_call: TRBJ1-2; clone_size: few; d_call: -; v_call: TRBV20-1; cdr3_nt: TGCAGTGCTAGACCCTATGGCTACACCTTC; cdr3_aa: CSARPYGYTF
j_call: TRBJ1-5; clone_size: -; d_call: TRBD1; v_call: TRBV5-4; cdr3_nt: TGTGCCAGCAGCACAGGCAGGGGGAATCAGCCCCAGCATTTT; cdr3_aa: CASSTGRGNQPQHF
j_call: TRBJ2-7; clone_size: once; d_call: TRBD2; v_call: TRBV4-2; cdr3_nt: TGTGCCAGCAGCCAAGATGATGGTAAGCGGGAGGTTAACTACGAGCAGTACTTC; cdr3_aa: CASSQDDGKREVNYEQYF
j_call: TRBJ2-1; clone_size: -; d_call: -; v_call: TRBV5-6; cdr3_nt: TGTGCCAGCAGCCTTAGATACAATCGAGGGGATGAGCAGTTCTTC; cdr3_aa: CASSLRYNRGDEQFF
j_call: TRBJ1-1; clone_size: -; d_call: -; v_call: TRBV6-5; cdr3_nt: TGTGCCAGCAGTCAGACACCGAACACTGAAGCTTTCTTT; cdr3_aa: CASSQTPNTEAFF
j_call: TRBJ2-7; clone_size: -; d_call: -; v_call: TRBV11-2; cdr3_nt: TGTGCCAGCAGCTTAACCGACCGGAGCTACTACGAGCAGTACTTC; cdr3_aa: CASSLTDRSYYEQYF
j_call: TRBJ1-2; clone_size: -; d_call: TRBD1; v_call: TRBV6-5; cdr3_nt: TGTGCCAGCAGTTACTCCGGTTCCCGGACAGGCCTTGGCTACACCTTC; cdr3_aa: CASSYSGSRTGLGYTF
j_call: TRBJ2-1; clone_size: -; d_call: -; v_call: TRBV9; cdr3_nt: TGTGCCAGCAGCGTAGCGGACAGCTCCTACAATGAGCAGTTCTTC; cdr3_aa: CASSVADSSYNEQFF
j_call: TRBJ1-5; clone_size: -; d_call: -; v_call: TRBV7-6; cdr3_nt: TGTGCCAGCAGCTTATCGGCACAGCAGCCCCAGCATTTT; cdr3_aa: CASSLSAQQPQHF
j_call: TRBJ2-1; clone_size: -; d_call: TRBD2; v_call: TRBV2; cdr3_nt: TGTGCCAGCAGTGACGACAGAGCGGGAGGGTCCTACAATGAGCAGTTCTTC; cdr3_aa: CASSDDRAGGSYNEQFF
j_call: TRBJ1-5; clone_size: -; d_call: -; v_call: TRBV5-1; cdr3_nt: TGCGCCAGCAGCTTGGACAGTAATAGCAATCAGCCCCAGCATTTT; cdr3_aa: CASSLDSNSNQPQHF
j_call: TRBJ2-7; clone_size: once; d_call: TRBD1; v_call: TRBV15; cdr3_nt: TGTGCCACCAGCGGAACAGGGGAAGTGTTTTACGAGCAGTACTTC; cdr3_aa: CATSGTGEVFYEQYF
j_call: TRBJ1-6; clone_size: -; d_call: -; v_call: TRBV25-1; cdr3_nt: TGTGCCAGCAGTGCGCTCTCGAATTCACCCCTCCACTTT; cdr3_aa: CASSALSNSPLHF
j_call: TRBJ2-1; clone_size: few; d_call: TRBD1; v_call: TRBV6-1; cdr3_nt: TGTGCCAGCAGGTTACAGGGGTCAGGGCGAAATGAGCAGTTCTTC; cdr3_aa: CASRLQGSGRNEQFF
j_call: TRBJ1-1; clone_size: -; d_call: -; v_call: TRBV19; cdr3_nt: TGTGCCAGTAGCGGTAGGAGAGGGCTCTATGAGGTTAACACTGAAGCTTTCTTT; cdr3_aa: CASSGRRGLYEVNTEAFF
j_call: TRBJ2-3; clone_size: -; d_call: TRBD2; v_call: TRBV7-8; cdr3_nt: TGTGCCAGCAGCTTAAGAGCGGGGGACACAGATACGCAGTATTTT; cdr3_aa: CASSLRAGDTDTQYF
j_call: TRBJ2-1; clone_size: -; d_call: TRBD2; v_call: TRBV6-4; cdr3_nt: TGTGCCAGCAGTGACCCTAGGGGCGGGAGCAATGAGCAGTTCTTC; cdr3_aa: CASSDPRGGSNEQFF
j_call: TRBJ2-5; clone_size: -; d_call: -; v_call: TRBV10-2; cdr3_nt: TGCGCCAGCAAGGGGGGCGAGGGGCTGGAGACCCAGTACTTC; cdr3_aa: CASKGGEGLETQYF
j_call: TRBJ1-5; clone_size: -; d_call: -; v_call: TRBV6-1; cdr3_nt: TGTGCCAGCAGTGAAGGGGAGGGAGGCCAGCCCCAGCATTTT; cdr3_aa: CASSEGEGGQPQHF
j_call: TRBJ1-5; clone_size: few; d_call: -; v_call: TRBV7-9; cdr3_nt: TGTGCCAGCAGCCGTGGGGGGAGTCAGCCCCAGCATTTT; cdr3_aa: CASSRGGSQPQHF
j_call: TRBJ2-7; clone_size: -; d_call: -; v_call: TRBV15; cdr3_nt: TGTGCCACCAGCAGAGTGAGCCTAGCGAACCTACGCTACGAGCAGTACTTC; cdr3_aa: CATSRVSLANLRYEQYF
j_call: TRBJ1-4; clone_size: -; d_call: -; v_call: TRBV6-5; cdr3_nt: TGTGCCAGCAGTCCACTAGGAGGCTCTAATGAAAAACTGTTTTTT; cdr3_aa: CASSPLGGSNEKLFF
j_call: TRBJ1-3; clone_size: -; d_call: -; v_call: TRBV28; cdr3_nt: TGTGCCAGCAGCCTCCCCCCCTCTGGAAACACCATATATTTT; cdr3_aa: CASSLPPSGNTIYF
j_call: TRBJ2-2; clone_size: once; d_call: -; v_call: TRBV4-1; cdr3_nt: TGCGCCAGCAGCCAGGAGATCGGGGAGCTGTTTTTT; cdr3_aa: CASSQEIGELFF
j_call: TRBJ1-1; clone_size: -; d_call: -; v_call: TRBV29-1; cdr3_nt: TGCAGCGCCGTACCCCGGGGACTGAACACTGAAGCTTTCTTT; cdr3_aa: CSAVPRGLNTEAFF
j_call: TRBJ2-1; clone_size: few; d_call: -; v_call: TRBV7-9; cdr3_nt: TGTGCCAGCAGCCCGCCAGGGGATGAGCAGTTCTTC; cdr3_aa: CASSPPGDEQFF
j_call: TRBJ1-1; clone_size: -; d_call: -; v_call: TRBV27; cdr3_nt: TGTGCCGCCGGGAGGTCTACGAACACTGAAGCTTTCTTT; cdr3_aa: CAAGRSTNTEAFF
j_call: TRBJ2-7; clone_size: -; d_call: TRBD1; v_call: TRBV15; cdr3_nt: TGTGCCACCAGCAGAGAGCAGGGGGAATCCTACGAGCAGTACTTC; cdr3_aa: CATSREQGESYEQYF
j_call: TRBJ2-1; clone_size: -; d_call: TRBD2; v_call: TRBV6-4; cdr3_nt: TGTGCCAGCAGTGATACAAACATTCTAGCGGGATACAATGAGCAGTTCTTC; cdr3_aa: CASSDTNILAGYNEQFF
j_call: TRBJ1-2; clone_size: -; d_call: -; v_call: TRBV19; cdr3_nt: TGTGCCAGTAGTAACATCCGGGGGGCCGGCTATGGCTACACCTTC; cdr3_aa: CASSNIRGAGYGYTF
j_call: TRBJ1-1; clone_size: -; d_call: -; v_call: TRBV7-2; cdr3_nt: TGTGCCAGCAGCTTAGCTGCCCATTTCGCGGCTTTCTTT; cdr3_aa: CASSLAAHFAAFF
j_call: TRBJ2-1; clone_size: -; d_call: -; v_call: TRBV5-6; cdr3_nt: TGTGCCAGCAGCTCATCCCTATTGTACTCCTACAATGAGCAGTTCTTC; cdr3_aa: CASSSSLLYSYNEQFF
j_call: TRBJ1-1; clone_size: -; d_call: TRBD1; v_call: TRBV5-5; cdr3_nt: TGTGCCAGCAGCTTGGAACAGGGGTTAGCTGAAGCTTTCTTT; cdr3_aa: CASSLEQGLAEAFF
j_call: TRBJ2-5; clone_size: -; d_call: TRBD1; v_call: TRBV7-2; cdr3_nt: TGTGCCAGCAGCCCGACAGGGGGAGAGACCCAGTACTTC; cdr3_aa: CASSPTGGETQYF
j_call: TRBJ2-3; clone_size: -; d_call: -; v_call: TRBV7-6; cdr3_nt: TGTGCCAGCAGCTTAGGAACCAACTTTCCCTCGGATTTT; cdr3_aa: CASSLGTNFPSDF
j_call: TRBJ2-2; clone_size: -; d_call: -; v_call: TRBV4-1; cdr3_nt: TGCGCCAGCAGCCAACCGACCCGAAGGGGCCTCACCGGGGAGCTGTTTTTT; cdr3_aa: CASSQPTRRGLTGELFF